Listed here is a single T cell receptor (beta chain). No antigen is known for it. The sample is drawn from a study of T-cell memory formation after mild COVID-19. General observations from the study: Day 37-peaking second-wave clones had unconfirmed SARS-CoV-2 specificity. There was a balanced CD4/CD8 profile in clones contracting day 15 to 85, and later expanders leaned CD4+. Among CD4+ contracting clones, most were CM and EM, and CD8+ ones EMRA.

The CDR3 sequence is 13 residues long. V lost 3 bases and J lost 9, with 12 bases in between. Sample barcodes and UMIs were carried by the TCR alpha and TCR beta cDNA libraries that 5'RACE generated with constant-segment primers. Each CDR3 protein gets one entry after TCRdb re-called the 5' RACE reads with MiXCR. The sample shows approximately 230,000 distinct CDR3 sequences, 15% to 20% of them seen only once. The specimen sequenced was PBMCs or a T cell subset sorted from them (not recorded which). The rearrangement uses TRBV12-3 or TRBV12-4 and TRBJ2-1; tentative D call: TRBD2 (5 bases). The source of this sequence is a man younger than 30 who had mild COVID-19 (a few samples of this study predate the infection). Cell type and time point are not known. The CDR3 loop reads CASSFRGYAEQFF. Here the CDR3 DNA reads TGTGCCAGCAGTTTTCGGGGATACGCTGAGCAGTTCTTC.